This T cell receptor beta chain appears in the sequencing data of a study of T cells in Graves' hyperthyroidism and ophthalmopathy. Source material for PBMCs was more than 7.5 ml fresh peripheral blood. Amplification targeted TCR beta CDR3 regions from RNA transcripts. RT-PCR in the first round (using the HTBI primer set) targeted the TCR CDR3. TCRdb re-called the multiplex PCR reads with MiXCR, one entry per CDR3 protein. The table includes roughly 700,000 distinct CDR3 sequences, roughly a third detected once. Concerning this clonotype itself: A much larger clone lies a single base off, so this may be a read error. In this CDR3 the conserved last residue, phenylalanine or tryptophan, is missing, so a read error is likely.

The sequence was obtained from a middle-aged woman with Graves' hyperthyroidism. Sequenced input: blood.

CDR3 region: CASSSRGGEAFL. As DNA, the CDR3 is TGTGCCAGCAGCTCTAGGGGGGGTGAAGCTTTCCTT. The V and J genes are TRBV7-9 and TRBJ1-1; TRBD1 is a possible D gene (6 bases). This CDR3 contains 12 residues. Trimming took off 4 bases at V and 7 bases at J, with 10 bases between the two ends. Looked up from germline, CDR1 is SEHNR and CDR2 is FQNEAQ (reference sequence).